This TCR beta chain was captured by sequencing in a study of Graves' ophthalmopathy and Graves' hyperthyroidism (dated by TCRdb to the late 2010s). Study-level background: Peripheral blood was collected at initial diagnosis, prior to any treatment. An independent validation cohort comprised some 19 hyperthyroidism patients and around 16 patients who later progressed from hyperthyroidism to ophthalmopathy. In total, approximately 130 blood samples were TCR-sequenced: some 43 ophthalmopathy, under 85 hyperthyroidism and some 17 hyperthyroidism-to-ophthalmopathy patients. To explore V-J signatures that distinguish ophthalmopathy from hyperthyroidism, a discovery set of about a hundred patients was enrolled, made up of 40 to 45 with ophthalmopathy and 57 with stable hyperthyroidism. In more than 5 hyperthyroidism patients, the T-cell repertoire of thyroid tissue was compared with the T-cell repertoire of blood. After sampling, hyperthyroidism patients received methimazole starting at 30 mg daily, and ophthalmopathy patients received high-dose intravenous methylprednisolone. TCR beta repertoire signatures were used to distinguish Graves' ophthalmopathy from Graves' hyperthyroidism and to predict progression to ophthalmopathy. The research as a whole found: In cross-validation, the 13-signature model distinguished ophthalmopathy from stable hyperthyroidism with approximately 85% sensitivity and just under 84% specificity, and in the test set the corresponding values were 80% and 75%. Most expanded thyroid clonotypes with frequency above 0.001 were also detected in blood, suggesting blood repertoires may reflect the thyroid immune response. In validation, the model predicted ophthalmopathy progression with 70.59% sensitivity and approximately 72% specificity; 12 predicted patients were CT-confirmed with GO in a median of around 6 months. No statistical method was used to predetermine the sample size, and group allocation was not hidden from the investigators.

For repertoire sequencing, the TCR beta CDR3 regions were amplified from RNA transcripts. HTBI primers and the Qiagen OneStep RT-PCR kit were used in a first-round RT-PCR, which was followed by a second-round multiplex PCR, size selection and purification. Sequencing of the libraries was carried out on an Illumina HiSeq2000 in paired-end mode with 100 bp reads. In the paper's pipeline: Reads were processed with SOAPnuke, discarding reads with adapters, uncalled bases, mean Phred below 15, or no exact constant-primer or identifier match. High-quality paired reads were merged with COPE v1.2.5. Unique nucleotide sequences were defined as clonotypes and aligned to IMGT TRB V, D and J references using MiTCR v1.1. The analysis was limited to V-J combinations with a frequency above 0.0001, which together covered over 99% of the repertoires. A TCR clonal expansion and chaos score per V-J combination was defined as the ratio of F50 clonal expansion to chaos observed in the TCRdist matrix. Welch's t-statistics and random forest were used to reduce features to about a dozen V-J combinations, which were fed into a naive Bayes classifier. Thyroid-blood repertoire similarity was quantified with the Morisita-Horn index. TCRdb reprocessed the public reads (quality trimming at Q25 with fastp, clone calling with MiXCR) and kept in-frame beta chains. Records with the same CDR3 protein are collapsed into one entry carrying the most frequent genes and DNA. The V and J calls follow TCRdb's processing rather than the paper's. For this sample there are approximately 700,000 distinct CDR3 sequences; roughly 41% appear just once. The ten top clones hold more than 2.5% of the sample.

There are a few counts of this clonotype. Its antigen is not yet known. Per-base quality was not reported, and no clone a single base away is much larger than it. The ophthalmopathy patients had moderately to severely active disease, with a Clinical Activity Score of 3 or higher, a NOSPECS grade of 4 or higher, and a disease duration of less than 3 months. Anyone with other autoimmune diseases, uncontrolled infections, pregnancy or lactation was excluded from the study. Clinical symptoms, serum thyroxine, TRAb, thyroid ultrasound and orbital computed tomography formed the basis of the diagnosis. Using Ficoll-Paque density gradient centrifugation, PBMCs were isolated from 8.5 to 10 ml of fresh peripheral blood. Total RNA was extracted with Trizol reagent and quality-checked on an Agilent 2100 Bioanalyzer. The V and J ends are trimmed by 2 bases and 6 bases, leaving 9 bases between them. Reading from cysteine to phenylalanine, the CDR3 counts 14 amino acids. Left in the record is the CDR3 DNA by itself, 42 bases read in frame from the first base. The germline V gene sets CDR1 to SGHTS and CDR2 to YDEGEE.

The chain is assembled from TRBV5-8 and TRBJ1-6; TRBD1 is a possible D gene, resting on 6 matching bases. The origin of this receptor is an adult man with Graves' ophthalmopathy. Sequencing used peripheral blood. The DNA reads as follows: TGTGCCAGCAGCTTCGACAGGCTTAATTCACCCCTCCACTTT. This sequence encodes CASSFDRLNSPLHF. With the rest looked up from the reference TRBV5-8 and TRBJ1-6 genes rather than sequenced, the full variable domain is EAGVTQSPTHLIKTRGQQATLRCSPISGHTSVYWYQQALGLGLQFLLWYDEGEERNRGNFPPRFSGRQFPNYSSELNVNALELEDSALYLCASSFDRLNSPLHFGNGTRLTVT.